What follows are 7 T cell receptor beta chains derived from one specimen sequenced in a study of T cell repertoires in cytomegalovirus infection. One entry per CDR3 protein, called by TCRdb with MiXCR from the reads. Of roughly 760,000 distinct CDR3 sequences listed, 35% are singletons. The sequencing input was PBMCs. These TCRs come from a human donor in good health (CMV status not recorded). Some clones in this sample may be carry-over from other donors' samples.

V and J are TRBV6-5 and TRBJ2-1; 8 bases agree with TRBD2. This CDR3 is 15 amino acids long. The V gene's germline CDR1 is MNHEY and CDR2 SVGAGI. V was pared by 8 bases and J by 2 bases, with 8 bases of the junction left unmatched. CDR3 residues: CASSGGSAAYNEQFF. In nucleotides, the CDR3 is TGTGCCAGCTCGGGAGGGAGTGCAGCCTACAATGAGCAGTTCTTC.

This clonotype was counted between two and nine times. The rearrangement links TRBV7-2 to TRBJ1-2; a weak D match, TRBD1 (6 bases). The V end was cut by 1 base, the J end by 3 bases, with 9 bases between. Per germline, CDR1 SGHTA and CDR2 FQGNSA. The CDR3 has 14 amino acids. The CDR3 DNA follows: TGTGCCAGCAGCTTAGTGGGGGGCGACTATGGCTACACCTTC. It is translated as CASSLVGGDYGYTF.

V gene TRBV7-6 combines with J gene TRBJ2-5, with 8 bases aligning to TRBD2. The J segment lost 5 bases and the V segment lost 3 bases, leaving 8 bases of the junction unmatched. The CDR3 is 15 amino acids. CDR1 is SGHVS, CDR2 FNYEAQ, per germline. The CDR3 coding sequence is TGTGCCAGCAGCTTTAGCGGGAACGCCAGGGAGACCCAGTACTTC. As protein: CASSFSGNARETQYF.

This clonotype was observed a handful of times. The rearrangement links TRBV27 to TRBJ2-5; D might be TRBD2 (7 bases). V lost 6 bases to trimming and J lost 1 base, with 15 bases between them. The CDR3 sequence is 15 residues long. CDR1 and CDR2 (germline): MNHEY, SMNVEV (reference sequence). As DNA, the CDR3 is TGTGCCAGCAGCTCAAGGGGGGGGCCCCAAGAGACCCAGTACTTC. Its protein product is CASSSRGGPQETQYF.

The CDR3 region is CASSKDRQQPQHF. The CDR3 DNA follows: TGTGCCAGCAGTAAGGACAGACAACAGCCCCAGCATTTT. The rearrangement uses TRBV12-3 or TRBV12-4 and TRBJ1-5; tentative D call: TRBD1 (6 bases). This CDR3 has 13 residues. Trimming left V 5 bases short and J 7 bases short, with 12 bases between.

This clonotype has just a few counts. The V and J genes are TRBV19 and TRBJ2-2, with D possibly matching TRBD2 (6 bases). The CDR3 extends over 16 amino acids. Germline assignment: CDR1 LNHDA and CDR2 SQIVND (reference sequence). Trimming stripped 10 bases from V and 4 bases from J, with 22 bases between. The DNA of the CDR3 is TGTGCCACCAAGCGGCTAGCGAGATCGACCACCGGGGAGCTGTTTTTT. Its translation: CATKRLARSTTGELFF.

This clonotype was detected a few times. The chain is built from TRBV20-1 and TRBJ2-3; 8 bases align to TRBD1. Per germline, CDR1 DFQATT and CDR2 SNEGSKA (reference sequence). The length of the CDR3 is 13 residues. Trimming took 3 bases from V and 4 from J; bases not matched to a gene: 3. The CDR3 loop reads CSARKQGADTQYF. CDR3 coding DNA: TGCAGTGCTAGGAAACAGGGGGCAGATACGCAGTATTTT.